Below are 19 T cell receptor beta chains sequenced from a single sample in a study of CD8+CD57+ T cells in acquired aplastic anemia. For CDR3 and TCR beta VDJ profiling, genomic DNA was the template used. TCRdb processed the reads anew with MiXCR; each CDR3 protein has one entry. Among some 410,000 distinct CDR3 sequences listed, 65% to 75% were seen once. The specimen was sorted CD4+, CD8+, or CD8+CD57+ T cells (not recorded which) from PBMCs. These TCRs come from a human donor in good health, serving as a control.

In the case of this clonotype: This may arise from a read error, as a much more abundant clone is one base away. The gene calls are TRBV12-3 or TRBV12-4 and TRBJ1-6; TRBD1 matches 7 bases. V was clipped by 9 bases and J by 7 bases; unmatched bases: 12. The CDR3 sequence is 15 residues long. The CDR3 protein is CARGRSTGRNSPLHF. The CDR3 nucleotides read TGTGCCAGGGGGAGGTCGACAGGGAGAAATTCACCCCTCCACTTT.

This clonotype was recorded only once. The chain links TRBV5-1 to TRBJ1-2; 9 nucleotides align to TRBD1. The CDR3 runs to 14 residues. With 4 bases clipped from V and 7 bases from J, the junction kept 8 bases outside the gene matches. Germline V gene data show CDR1 as SGHRS and CDR2 as YFSETQ. The CDR3 bases are TGCGCCAGCAGCGCATACAGGGGGCGAGGTGGCTACACCTTC. Its protein product is CASSAYRGRGGYTF.

The chain recombines TRBV19 with TRBJ2-7; D gene uncertain. CDR1 and CDR2 from the germline V gene are LNHDA and SQIVND (reference sequence). Between the trimmed V and J ends, which lost 2 bases and 5 bases, there was a span of 10 bases. This CDR3 has 13 amino acids. CDR3 coding DNA: TGTGCCAGTAGTATAAATGGAAGGCACGAGCAGTACTTC. It encodes CASSINGRHEQYF. Drawing the rest from reference TRBV19 and TRBJ2-7, the complete variable domain is DGGITQSPKYLFRKEGQNVTLSCEQNLNHDAMYWYRQDPGQGLRLIYYSQIVNDFQKGDIAEGYSVSREKKESFPLTVTSAQKNPTAFYLCASSINGRHEQYFGPGTRLTVT.

The rearrangement joins TRBV20-1 to TRBJ2-7; D is unresolved. The CDR3 spans 12 residues. Germline values: CDR1 DFQATT, CDR2 SNEGSKA (reference sequence). The germline V and J ends were trimmed by 4 bases and 7 bases, with 14 bases remaining between them. CDR3 in DNA: TGCAGTGCTACGAAGTTCGCCGGGGAGCAGTACTTC. It yields the protein CSATKFAGEQYF.

This clonotype appeared once. The conserved phenylalanine or tryptophan normally closing the CDR3 is absent here, so this likely arose from a read error. It is unclear where the CDR3 begins or ends on the DNA, so no DNA is shown, and the CDR3 is as TCRdb lists it. The chain uses TRBV19 and TRBJ1-6; the tabulated D call, TRBD1, remains unverified against the DNA. Germline CDR1 is LNHDA and CDR2 is SQIVND (reference sequence). The length of the CDR3 is 14 amino acids, counting both ends. This chain's CDR3 is CASSRAAVEAFFGQ.

This clonotype was picked up many times. V usage is TRBV6-2 or TRBV6-3 and J usage is TRBJ2-7; D remains ambiguous. V was pared by 0 bases and J by 3 bases, with 6 bases between. CDR1 is MNHEY, CDR2 SVGEGT, per germline. The CDR3 runs 13 residues. Written as DNA, the CDR3 is TGTGCCAGCAGTTACTCGAGCCTCTACGAGCAGTACTTC. Translated: CASSYSSLYEQYF.

The rearrangement links TRBV5-1 to TRBJ1-1; no clear D. Germline CDR1 reads SGHRS; CDR2 reads YFSETQ. V was shortened by 4 bases and J by 6 bases, with 16 bases between the two germline ends. The CDR3 has 14 residues. CDR3 nucleotides: TGCGCCAGCAGCCAGGATAACAGACCACCTGAAGCTTTCTTT. Translated: CASSQDNRPPEAFF. The full variable domain, in which reference TRBV5-1 and TRBJ1-1 provide the parts outside the CDR3, is KAGVTQTPRYLIKTRGQQVTLSCSPISGHRSVSWYQQTPGQGLQFLFEYFSETQRNKGNFPGRFSGRQFSNSRSEMNVSTLELGDSALYLCASSQDNRPPEAFFGQGTRLTVV.

Remarks on this clonotype: The junction differs from germline at one of its ends, possibly a read error. This sequence joins TRBV20-1 and TRBJ2-7, with TRBD1 as a possible D gene (5 bases). In germline, CDR1 is DFQATT, CDR2 SNEGSKA (reference sequence). The CDR3 contains 10 residues. The CDR3: CSASWGTEAF. In nucleotides, the CDR3 is TGCAGTGCTAGCTGGGGCACTGAAGCTTTC.

The chain recombines TRBV20-1 with TRBJ1-5; no clear D gene. The ends were cut back, 3 bases at V and 2 bases at J, with 11 bases in the middle. This CDR3 is 14 amino acids long. Germline CDR1 DFQATT, CDR2 SNEGSKA (reference sequence). CDR3 in amino acids: CSARLERGNQPQHF. CDR3 nucleotides: TGCAGTGCTAGGTTAGAACGGGGCAATCAGCCCCAGCATTTT.

This clonotype was counted at least ten times. The chain links TRBV4-2 to TRBJ2-5, with a tentative D call TRBD2 (5 bases). CDR3 length equals 16 residues. Germline V lookup: CDR1 LGHNA, CDR2 YNFKEQ. Between the trimmed V and J ends, which lost 0 bases and 5 bases, there was a span of 16 bases. As DNA, the CDR3 is TGTGCCAGCAGCCAAGAGGCCGCAGGAGGCTCTGAGACCCAGTACTTC. Translation gives CASSQEAAGGSETQYF.

This clonotype was found once. The chain links TRBV20-1 to TRBJ2-5; D unresolved. This CDR3 has 10 amino acids. V lost 6 bases, J lost 6 bases, and 8 bases lay in between. The V gene's germline CDR1 is DFQATT and CDR2 SNEGSKA (reference sequence). As DNA, the CDR3 is TGCAGTGCAAAGAAGAAGACCCAGTACTTC. Translating it yields CSAKKKTQYF.

This clonotype was counted a few times. This rearrangement joins TRBV15 to TRBJ2-3; 7 bases are a match to TRBD1. Looked up from germline, CDR1 is LNHNV and CDR2 is YYDKDF (reference sequence). The ends lost 0 bases at V and 0 bases at J; junction bases unmatched: 3. The CDR3 runs 16 residues. The CDR3 reads CATSRDGQVSTDTQYF. DNA for the CDR3: TGTGCCACCAGCAGAGATGGACAGGTCAGCACAGATACGCAGTATTTT. Using reference TRBV15 and TRBJ2-3 for the parts outside the CDR3, the full variable domain is DAMVIQNPRYQVTQFGKPVTLSCSQTLNHNVMYWYQQKSSQAPKLLFHYYDKDFNNEADTPDNFQSRRPNTSFCFLDIRSPGLGDTAMYLCATSRDGQVSTDTQYFGPGTRLTVL.

Comment on this clonotype: Given the absence of the conserved phenylalanine or tryptophan at the CDR3 end, a read error is likely. The V gene is TRBV7-4, the J gene TRBJ1-2; tentative D call: TRBD1 (5 bases). The CDR3 spans 12 residues. Per the germline V gene, CDR1 is SGHVT and CDR2 is SQSDAQ. The V end lost 9 bases, the J end lost 7 bases, and 15 bases lay between the germline ends. CDR3 in DNA: TGTGCCAGTATCCAGGGAAACGGTGGCTACACCATC. Its translation: CASIQGNGGYTI.

This clonotype was seen just once. The V gene is TRBV20-1, the J gene TRBJ2-3, with D perhaps matching TRBD2 (7 bases). V gave up 3 bases and J gave up 1 base, with 14 bases separating them. The CDR3 has 15 residues. The V gene's germline CDR1 is DFQATT and CDR2 SNEGSKA (reference sequence). As DNA, the CDR3 is TGCAGTGCTAGTCTACGGGGGGCGGGCACAGATACGCAGTATTTT. Translating gives CSASLRGAGTDTQYF.

The chain joins TRBV2 to TRBJ1-6; the D gene is possibly TRBD1 (6 bases). This CDR3 contains 15 residues. V was cut by 5 bases and J by 18 bases, with 26 bases left in between. The germline gives CDR1 SNHLY, CDR2 FYNNEI. In DNA form, the CDR3 reads TGTGCCAGCAGTTCTGGGGGCCACTCGTACGCACAGTACCACTTT. Translated, it gives CASSSGGHSYAQYHF.

The count of this clonotype is one. The rearrangement links TRBV20-1 to TRBJ1-1; D remains unclear. The CDR3 is 13 residues long. Trimming shortened V by 0 bases and J by 7 bases, and 12 bases separated the two germline ends. Looked up from germline, CDR1 is DFQATT and CDR2 is SNEGSKA (reference sequence). CDR3 in DNA: TGCAGTGCTAGAGAGCGAGAGCGGGATGAAGCTTTCTTT. Its translation: CSARERERDEAFF.

This clonotype has only a few counts. The chain recombines TRBV20-1 with TRBJ2-1, with 12 bases aligning to TRBD2. The CDR3 loop spans 16 amino acids. V was pared by 0 bases and J by 6 bases, with 6 bases of the junction left unmatched. Germline lookup yields CDR1 DFQATT and CDR2 SNEGSKA (reference sequence). The CDR3 region has the DNA TGCAGTGCTAGAGATAGGACTAGCGGGGTACGCAATGAGCAGTTCTTC. Encoded protein: CSARDRTSGVRNEQFF.

Written as DNA, the CDR3 is TGTGCCAGCAGCTTGTCGACATATGGCTACACCTTC. Translation: CASSLSTYGYTF. The V call is TRBV7-9, the J call TRBJ1-2; no reliable D call. The length of the CDR3 is 12 residues. The V and J ends lost 3 bases and 5 bases respectively, with 7 bases between them. Looked up from germline, CDR1 is SEHNR and CDR2 is FQNEAQ (reference sequence).

This clonotype was observed many times. The chain employs TRBV6-1 and TRBJ1-1; D unclear. Trimming cost V 0 bases and J 9 bases, with 11 bases left between them. The CDR3 spans 13 residues. Germline CDR1 MNHNS, CDR2 SASEGT. The CDR3: CASSEASGLKAFF. The DNA of the CDR3 is TGTGCCAGCAGTGAAGCTTCGGGTTTAAAAGCTTTCTTT.